Described below is a single T cell receptor (beta chain) sequence and its context. The entry originates in a study of CD8 T cells in Susac syndrome. Sequencing of TCR beta was undertaken in CD8+ and CD4+ T cells derived from blood. The multiple sclerosis control cohort comprised treatment-naive individuals presenting with stable or active relapsing-remitting disease. TEMRA cells were FACS-enriched, unlike CD8+ and CD4+ T cells, which were negatively isolated. A quantity of about 0.45 to 1 ug RNA underwent reverse transcription using random hexamers. The amplification used immunoSEQ multiplex PCR on TCR beta CDR3; it spanned 54 Vbeta and 13 Jbeta. In TCRdb, the immunoSEQ multiplex PCR reads were re-called with MiXCR into one record per CDR3 protein. The sample lists around 130,000 distinct CDR3 sequences; roughly 80% were seen once. Germline CDR1 is LGHNA and CDR2 is YNFKEQ. The V gene end was trimmed by 0 bases and the J gene end by 5 bases; junction bases not matched to a gene: 10. The length of the CDR3 is 18 residues.

The sample taken for sequencing was CD8+ T cells from PBMCs. The chain uses TRBV4-2 and TRBJ1-2; 12 bases fit TRBD1. The sequence came from a human donor with multiple sclerosis. The CDR3 DNA reads as TGTGCCAGCAGCCAAGATATCGGGGACAGGGGGCTTCTATATGGCTACACCTTC. It translates to CASSQDIGDRGLLYGYTF.